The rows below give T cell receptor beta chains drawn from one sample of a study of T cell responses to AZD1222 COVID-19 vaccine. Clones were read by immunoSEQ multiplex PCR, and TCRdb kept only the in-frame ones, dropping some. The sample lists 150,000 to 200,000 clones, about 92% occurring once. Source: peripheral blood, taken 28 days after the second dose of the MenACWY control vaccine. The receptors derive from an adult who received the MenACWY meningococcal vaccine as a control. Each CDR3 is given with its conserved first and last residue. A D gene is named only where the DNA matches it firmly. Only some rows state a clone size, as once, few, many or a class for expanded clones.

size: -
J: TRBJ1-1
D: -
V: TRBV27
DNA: TGTGCCAGCAGTTTACGAGACATGAGCGACACTGAAGCTTTCTTT
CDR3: CASSLRDMSDTEAFF

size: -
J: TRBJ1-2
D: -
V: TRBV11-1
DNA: TGTGCCAGCAGCCCGGACAGCTTTTATGGCTACACCTTC
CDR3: CASSPDSFYGYTF

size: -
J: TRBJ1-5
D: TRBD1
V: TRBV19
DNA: TGTGCCACAACCCCCCGGCTCGACAGGGACAATCAGCCCCAGCATTTT
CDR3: CATTPRLDRDNQPQHF

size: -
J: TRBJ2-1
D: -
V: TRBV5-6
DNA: TGTGCCAGCAGCCCTGACCCGTCCTACAATGAGCAGTTCTTC
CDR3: CASSPDPSYNEQFF

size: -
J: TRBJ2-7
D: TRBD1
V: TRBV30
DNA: TGTGCCTGGAGTGCCGGGACAGGGAGCTACGAGCAGTACTTC
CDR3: CAWSAGTGSYEQYF

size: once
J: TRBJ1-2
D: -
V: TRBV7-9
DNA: TGTGCCAGCAGTCCCAACTGGGTCGAGCTAGGTGGCTACACCTTC
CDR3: CASSPNWVELGGYTF

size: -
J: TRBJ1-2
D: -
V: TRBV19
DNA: TGTGCCAGTAGTATGCCGGTTACAGAGGGCAATGGCTACACCTTC
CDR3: CASSMPVTEGNGYTF

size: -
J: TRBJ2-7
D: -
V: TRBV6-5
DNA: TGTGCCAGCAGGAGGGCGGTACAGGGAATCGCCGAGCAGTACTTC
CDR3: CASRRAVQGIAEQYF

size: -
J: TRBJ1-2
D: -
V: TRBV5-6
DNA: TGTGCCAGCAGCTTGGGTGGCGGGAACTATGGCTACACCTTC
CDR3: CASSLGGGNYGYTF

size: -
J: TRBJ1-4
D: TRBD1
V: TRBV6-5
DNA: TGTGCCAGCAGTTTCGCCGCCGGGACAGGACTAGAAAAACTGTTTTTT
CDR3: CASSFAAGTGLEKLFF

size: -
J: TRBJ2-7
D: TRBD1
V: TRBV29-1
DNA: TGCAGCGTTGGGTTGACAGGGGGCCACGAGCAGTACTTC
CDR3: CSVGLTGGHEQYF

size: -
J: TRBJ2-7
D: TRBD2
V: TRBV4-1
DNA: TGCGCCAGCAGCCTTGGGACTAGGTCCTACGAGCAGTACTTC
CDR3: CASSLGTRSYEQYF

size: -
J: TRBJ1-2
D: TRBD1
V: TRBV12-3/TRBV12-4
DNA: TGTGCCACCCGCAAGGCAGGGGGCAATGGCTACACCTTC
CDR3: CATRKAGGNGYTF

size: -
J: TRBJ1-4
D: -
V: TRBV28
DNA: TGTGCCAGCAGTTTCCGTGAAAAACTGTTTTTT
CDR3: CASSFREKLFF

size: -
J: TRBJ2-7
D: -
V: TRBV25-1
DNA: TGTGCCAGCAGTTTGAGGGGCTACGAGCAGTACTTC
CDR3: CASSLRGYEQYF

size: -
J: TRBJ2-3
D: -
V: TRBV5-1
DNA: TGCGCCAGCAGCTTGCCTAGCACAGATACGCAGTATTTT
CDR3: CASSLPSTDTQYF

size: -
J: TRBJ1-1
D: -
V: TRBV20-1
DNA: TGCAGTGCCCCGACGACCACTGAAGCTTTCTTT
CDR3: CSAPTTTEAFF

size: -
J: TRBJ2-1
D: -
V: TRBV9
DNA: TGTGCCAGCAGCGTAACCCTGACCTCAGAACATTACAATGAGCAGTTCTTC
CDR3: CASSVTLTSEHYNEQFF

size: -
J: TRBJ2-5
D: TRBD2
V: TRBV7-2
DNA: TGTGCCAGCAGCTTAGTTACGACTAGCGGGAGACCTGAGACCCAGTACTTC
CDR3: CASSLVTTSGRPETQYF

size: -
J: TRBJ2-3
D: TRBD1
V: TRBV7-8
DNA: TGTGCCAGCAGCTTAGGGACAGGGTACACAGATACGCAGTATTTT
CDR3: CASSLGTGYTDTQYF

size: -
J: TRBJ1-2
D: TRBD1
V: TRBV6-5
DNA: TGTGCCAGCACCACCTCCAGGGGGGAGAACTATGGCTACACCTTC
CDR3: CASTTSRGENYGYTF

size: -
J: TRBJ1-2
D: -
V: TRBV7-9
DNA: TGTGCCAGCAGCTTACAGGGTGGATTAGGCTACACCTTC
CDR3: CASSLQGGLGYTF

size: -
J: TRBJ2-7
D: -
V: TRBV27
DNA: TGTGCCAGCAGTTTTCACGGACAGACAACCTACGAGCAGTACTTC
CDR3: CASSFHGQTTYEQYF

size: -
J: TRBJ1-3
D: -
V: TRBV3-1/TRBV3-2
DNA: TGTGCCAGCAGCCATGGCATGGGTAACACCATATATTTT
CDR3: CASSHGMGNTIYF

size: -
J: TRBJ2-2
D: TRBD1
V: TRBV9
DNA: TGTGCCAGCAGCTCCTACCACGACAGGGCTCTCACCGGGGAGCTGTTTTTT
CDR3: CASSSYHDRALTGELFF

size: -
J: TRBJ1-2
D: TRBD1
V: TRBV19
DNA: TGTGCCAGTAGTATAGCCACTGGGACAGGTATCGGCGGCTACACCTTC
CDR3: CASSIATGTGIGGYTF

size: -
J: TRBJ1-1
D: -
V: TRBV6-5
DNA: TGTGCCAGCAGTTTCCCGACAGCCACTGAAGCTTTCTTT
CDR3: CASSFPTATEAFF

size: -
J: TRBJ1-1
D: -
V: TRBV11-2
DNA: TGTGCCAGCAGCTTAGGCCGAGAGAACACTGAAGCTTTCTTT
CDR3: CASSLGRENTEAFF

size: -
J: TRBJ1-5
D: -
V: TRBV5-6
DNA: TGTGCCAGCAGCTTAACAGGGCAAAATCAGCCCCAGCATTTT
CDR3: CASSLTGQNQPQHF

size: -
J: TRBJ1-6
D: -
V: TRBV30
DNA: TGTGCCTGGAACTCAGCGGGGGGTTCACCCCTCCACTTT
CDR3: CAWNSAGGSPLHF

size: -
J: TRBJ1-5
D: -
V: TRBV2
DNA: TGTGCCAGCACCTTGGGGGGATTCAATCAGCCCCAGCATTTT
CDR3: CASTLGGFNQPQHF

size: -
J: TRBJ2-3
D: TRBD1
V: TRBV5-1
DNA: TGCGCCAGCAGCCCCGGGACAGCAGATACGCAGTATTTT
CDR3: CASSPGTADTQYF

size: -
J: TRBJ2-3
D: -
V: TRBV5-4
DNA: TGTGCCAGCAGCCATTTCCGGGGGGCTGAGGCAGATACGCAGTATTTT
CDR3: CASSHFRGAEADTQYF

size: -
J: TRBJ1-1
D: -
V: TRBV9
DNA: TGTGCCAGCAGCCCCCCGGTAGGCCGACCTTTCTTT
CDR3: CASSPPVGRPFF

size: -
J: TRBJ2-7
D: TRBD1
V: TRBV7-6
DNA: TGTGCCAGCAGCTTTACAGTAGGACAGGGGGCAGCCTACGAGCAGTACTTC
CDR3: CASSFTVGQGAAYEQYF

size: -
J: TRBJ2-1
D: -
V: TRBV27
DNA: TGTGCCAGCAGTTTAGCGAGCGTTTACAATGAGCAGTTCTTC
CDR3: CASSLASVYNEQFF

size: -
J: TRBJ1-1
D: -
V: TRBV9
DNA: TGTGCCAGCAGCGTAGAGGTAACGAACACTGAAGCTTTCTTT
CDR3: CASSVEVTNTEAFF

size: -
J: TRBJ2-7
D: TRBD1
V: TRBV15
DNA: TGTGCCACCAGCAGAGGGGACAGGTTTGCCTACGAGCAGTACTTC
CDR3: CATSRGDRFAYEQYF

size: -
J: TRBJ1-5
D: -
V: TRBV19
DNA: TGTGCCAGTAGTCTCGCCCGGGTGATGGGCCAGCATTTT
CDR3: CASSLARVMGQHF

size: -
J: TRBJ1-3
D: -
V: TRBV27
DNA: TGTGCCAGCAGCACGGACGGCTCTGGAAACACCATATATTTT
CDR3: CASSTDGSGNTIYF

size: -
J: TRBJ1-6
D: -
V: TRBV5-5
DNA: TGTGCCAGCAGCCGCGGGACCTTGGGGGATTCACCCCTCCACTTT
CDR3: CASSRGTLGDSPLHF

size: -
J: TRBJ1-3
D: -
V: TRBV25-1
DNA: TGTGCCAGCAGTGATCCAGGGGCTACTAACACCATATATTTT
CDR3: CASSDPGATNTIYF